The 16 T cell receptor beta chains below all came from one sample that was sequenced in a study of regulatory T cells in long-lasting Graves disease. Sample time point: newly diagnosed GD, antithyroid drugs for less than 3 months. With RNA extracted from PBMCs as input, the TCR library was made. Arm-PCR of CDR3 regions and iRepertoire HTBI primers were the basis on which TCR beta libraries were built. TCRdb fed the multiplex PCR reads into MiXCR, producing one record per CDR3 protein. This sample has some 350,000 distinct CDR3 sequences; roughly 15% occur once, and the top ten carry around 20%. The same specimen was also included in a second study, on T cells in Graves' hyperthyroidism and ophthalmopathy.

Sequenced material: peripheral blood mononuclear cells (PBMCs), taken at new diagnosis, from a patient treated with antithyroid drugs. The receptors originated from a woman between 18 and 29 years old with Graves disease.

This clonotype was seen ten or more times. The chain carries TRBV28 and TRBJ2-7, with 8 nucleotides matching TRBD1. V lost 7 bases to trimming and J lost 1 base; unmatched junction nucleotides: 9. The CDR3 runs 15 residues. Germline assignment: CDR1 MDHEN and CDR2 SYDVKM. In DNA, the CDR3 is TGTGCCAGCACCCTGGGGACAGGATCTTCCTACGAGCAGTACTTC. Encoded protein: CASTLGTGSSYEQYF.

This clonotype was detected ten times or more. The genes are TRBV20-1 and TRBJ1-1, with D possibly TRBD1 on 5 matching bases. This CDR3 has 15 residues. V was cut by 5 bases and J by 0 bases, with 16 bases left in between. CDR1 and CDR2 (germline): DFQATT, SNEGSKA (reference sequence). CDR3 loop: CSAPRDDYMNTEAFF. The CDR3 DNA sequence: TGCAGTGCTCCGAGGGACGACTACATGAACACTGAAGCTTTCTTT.

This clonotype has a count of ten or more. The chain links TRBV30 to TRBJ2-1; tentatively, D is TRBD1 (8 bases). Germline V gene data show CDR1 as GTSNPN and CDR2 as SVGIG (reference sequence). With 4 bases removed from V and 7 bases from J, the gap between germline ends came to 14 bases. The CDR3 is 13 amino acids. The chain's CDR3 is CAWTTGGANEQFF. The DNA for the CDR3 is TGTGCCTGGACCACAGGGGGGGCGAATGAGCAGTTCTTC. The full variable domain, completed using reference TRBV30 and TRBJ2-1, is SQTIHQWPATLVQPVGSPLSLECTVEGTSNPNLYWYRQAAGRGLQLLFYSVGIGQISSEVPQNLSASRPQDRQFILSSKKLLLSDSGFYLCAWTTGGANEQFFGPGTRLTVL.

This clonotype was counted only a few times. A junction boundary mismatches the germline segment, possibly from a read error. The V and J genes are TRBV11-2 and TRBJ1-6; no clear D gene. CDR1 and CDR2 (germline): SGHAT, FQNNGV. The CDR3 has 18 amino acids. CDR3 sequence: CAGSLDGRASSYNSPLHF. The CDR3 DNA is TGTGCCGGCAGCTTAGATGGAAGGGCGAGCTCCTATAATTCACCCCTCCACTTT.

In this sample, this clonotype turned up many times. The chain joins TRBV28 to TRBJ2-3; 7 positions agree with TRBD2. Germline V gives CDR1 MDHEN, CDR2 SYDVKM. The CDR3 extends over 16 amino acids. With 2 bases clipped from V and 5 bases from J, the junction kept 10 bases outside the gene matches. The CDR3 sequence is CASSLGLAAVRDTQYF. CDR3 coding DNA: TGTGCCAGCAGTTTAGGGCTAGCGGCAGTGAGAGATACGCAGTATTTT.

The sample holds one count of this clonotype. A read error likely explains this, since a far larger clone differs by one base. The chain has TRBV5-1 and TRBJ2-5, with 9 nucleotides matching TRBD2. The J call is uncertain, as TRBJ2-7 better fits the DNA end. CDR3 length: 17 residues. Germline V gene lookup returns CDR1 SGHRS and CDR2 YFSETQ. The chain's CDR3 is CASSLRTSAASDYEQYF. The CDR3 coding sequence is TGCGCCAGCAGCCTCCGGACTAGCGCCGCGTCTGACTACGAGCAGTACTTC.

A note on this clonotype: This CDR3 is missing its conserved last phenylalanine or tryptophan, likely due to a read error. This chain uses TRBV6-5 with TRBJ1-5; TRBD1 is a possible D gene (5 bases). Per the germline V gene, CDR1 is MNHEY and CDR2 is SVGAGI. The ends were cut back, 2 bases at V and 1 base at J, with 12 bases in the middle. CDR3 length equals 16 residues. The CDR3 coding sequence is TGTGCCAGCAGTTACGGGGTAGGGACGAGCAATCAGCCCCAGCATCTT. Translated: CASSYGVGTSNQPQHL.

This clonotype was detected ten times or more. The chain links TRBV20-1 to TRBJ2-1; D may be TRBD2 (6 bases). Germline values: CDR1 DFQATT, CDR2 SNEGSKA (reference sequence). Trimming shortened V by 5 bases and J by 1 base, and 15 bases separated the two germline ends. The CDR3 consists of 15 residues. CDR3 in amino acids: CSALDGLASYNEQFF. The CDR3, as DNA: TGCAGTGCTCTGGACGGGCTAGCGTCCTACAATGAGCAGTTCTTC.

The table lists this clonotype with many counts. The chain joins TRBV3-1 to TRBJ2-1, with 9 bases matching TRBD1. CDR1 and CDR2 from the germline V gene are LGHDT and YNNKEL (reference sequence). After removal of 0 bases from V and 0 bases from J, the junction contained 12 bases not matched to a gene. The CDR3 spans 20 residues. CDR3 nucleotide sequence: TGTGCCAGCAGCCAAGATGTGTCCGACGACAGGGGGAGCTCCTACAATGAGCAGTTCTTC. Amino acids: CASSQDVSDDRGSSYNEQFF.

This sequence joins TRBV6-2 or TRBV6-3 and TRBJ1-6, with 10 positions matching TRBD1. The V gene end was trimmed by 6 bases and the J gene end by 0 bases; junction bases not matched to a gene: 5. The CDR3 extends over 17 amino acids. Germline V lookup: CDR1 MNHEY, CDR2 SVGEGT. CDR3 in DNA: TGTGCCAGCAGCGACAGGGGGCGAAGCTCCTATAATTCACCCCTCCACTTT. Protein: CASSDRGRSSYNSPLHF.

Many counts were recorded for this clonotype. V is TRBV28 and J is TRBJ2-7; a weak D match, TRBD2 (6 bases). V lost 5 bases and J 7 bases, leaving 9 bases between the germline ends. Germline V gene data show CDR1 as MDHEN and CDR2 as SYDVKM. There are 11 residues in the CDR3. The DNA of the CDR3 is TGTGCCAGCAGTCCCCGGGGGGAGCAGTACTTC. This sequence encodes CASSPRGEQYF.

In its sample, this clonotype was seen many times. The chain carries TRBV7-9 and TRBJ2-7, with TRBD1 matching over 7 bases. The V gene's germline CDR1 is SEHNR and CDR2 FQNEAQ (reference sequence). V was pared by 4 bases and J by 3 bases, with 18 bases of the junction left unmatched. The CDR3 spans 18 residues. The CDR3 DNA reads TGTGCCAGCAGCTCAACACGACCCGGGACAGTGCGTTTCTACGAGCAGTACTTC. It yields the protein CASSSTRPGTVRFYEQYF.

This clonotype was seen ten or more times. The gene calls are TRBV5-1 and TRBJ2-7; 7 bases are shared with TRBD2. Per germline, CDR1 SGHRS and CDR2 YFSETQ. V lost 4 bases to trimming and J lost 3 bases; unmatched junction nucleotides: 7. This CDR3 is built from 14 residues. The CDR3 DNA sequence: TGCGCCAGCAGCCCGGTGGGGGAGGGCTACGAGCAGTACTTC. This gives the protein CASSPVGEGYEQYF.

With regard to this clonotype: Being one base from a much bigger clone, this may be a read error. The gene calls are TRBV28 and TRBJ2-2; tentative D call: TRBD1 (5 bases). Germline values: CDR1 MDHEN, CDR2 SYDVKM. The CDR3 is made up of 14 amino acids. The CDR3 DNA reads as TGTGCCAGCAGTTTAAGGGGCCGCACCGAGGAGCTGTTTTTT. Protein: CASSLRGRTEELFF. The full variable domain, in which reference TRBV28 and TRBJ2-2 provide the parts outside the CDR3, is DVKVTQSSRYLVKRTGEKVFLECVQDMDHENMFWYRQDPGLGLRLIYFSYDVKMKEKGDIPEGYSVSREKKERFSLILESASTNQTSMYLCASSLRGRTEELFFGEGSRLTVL.

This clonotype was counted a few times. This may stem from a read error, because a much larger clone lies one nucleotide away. CDR3 loop: CARSQLAGEETQYF. CDR3 coding DNA: TGTGCCAGAAGCCAACTAGCGGGGGAAGAGACCCAGTACTTC. The J gene is TRBJ2-1, the V gene TRBV3-1; 11 bases are shared with TRBD2. The J call is uncertain, as TRBJ2-5 better fits the DNA end. The CDR3 is 14 residues long. Germline V gene data show CDR1 as LGHDT and CDR2 as YNNKEL (reference sequence).

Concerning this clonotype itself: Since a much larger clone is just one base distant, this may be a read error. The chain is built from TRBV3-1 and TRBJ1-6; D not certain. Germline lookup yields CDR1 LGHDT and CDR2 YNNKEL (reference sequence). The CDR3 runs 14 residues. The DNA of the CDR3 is TGTGCCAGCAGCCCTCAGCGGGGAGATTCACCCCGCCACTTT. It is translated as CASSPQRGDSPRHF.